These 8 T cell receptor beta chains originate from one sample sequenced in a study of blood T cell repertoires in COVID-19. Assay: immunoSEQ multiplex PCR; the TCRdb copy retains only in-frame clones and omits some. The sample has roughly 200,000 clones; approximately 92% are singletons. Source material: peripheral blood. These receptor sequences come from a middle-aged man with acute or convalescent COVID-19.

The chain couples TRBV3-1 (or the pseudogene TRBV3-2) to TRBJ2-2; TRBD1 might be the D (6 bases). Germline V gives CDR1 LGHDT, CDR2 YNNKEL (reference sequence). The CDR3 has 16 amino acids. Trimming pared 1 base from V and 3 bases from J, leaving 12 bases between. The CDR3 is CASSQGAGAYTGELFF. The CDR3 nucleotides read TGTGCCAGCAGCCAAGGGGCAGGGGCCTACACCGGGGAGCTGTTTTTT.

This rearrangement joins TRBV25-1 to TRBJ1-2, with 7 positions matching TRBD1. CDR1 is MGHDK, CDR2 SYGVNS, per germline. The CDR3 sequence is 15 residues long. V trimming: 5 bases; J trimming: 4 bases; junction bases outside the gene matches: 10. The CDR3 DNA sequence: TGTGCCAGCAGTAAACCGGGACAGACGTCCTATGGCTACACCTTC. It codes for CASSKPGQTSYGYTF.

V is TRBV18 and J is TRBJ1-3; possibly TRBD1 for D (5 bases). The CDR3 consists of 16 residues. The germline V and J ends were trimmed by 0 bases and 0 bases, with 9 bases remaining between them. Germline CDR1 is KGHSH and CDR2 is LQKENI. The CDR3 nucleotides are TGTGCCAGCTCACCACCTAAAGACAGCTCTGGAAACACCATATATTTT. Protein sequence: CASSPPKDSSGNTIYF.

Here the CDR3 DNA reads TGTGCCAGCAGCCCGACGGAGGCAGGCCGGAACACTGAAGCTTTCTTT. Translated, it gives CASSPTEAGRNTEAFF. The chain recombines TRBV5-4 with TRBJ1-1; no clear D. The germline CDR1 and CDR2 sequences are SGHNT and YYREEE (reference sequence). Trimming cost V 4 bases and J 1 base, with 17 bases left between them. CDR3 length equals 16 residues. Complete variable domain (other parts from reference TRBV5-4 and TRBJ1-1): ETGVTQSPTHLIKTRGQQVTLRCSSQSGHNTVSWYQQALGQGPQFIFQYYREEENGRGNFPPRFSGLQFPNYSSELNVNALELDDSALYLCASSPTEAGRNTEAFFGQGTRLTVV.

V is TRBV5-6 and J is TRBJ1-3; a possible D gene is TRBD1 (5 bases). The CDR3 is made up of 15 amino acids. V shed 4 bases and J shed 3 bases, with 14 bases lying between them. CDR1 SGHDT and CDR2 YYEEEE come from the germline V gene. This chain's CDR3 is CASSRDPRDGNTIYF. The CDR3 DNA follows: TGTGCCAGCAGCAGGGATCCCAGGGATGGAAACACCATATATTTT. Full variable domain (rest looked up from reference TRBV5-6 and TRBJ1-3): DAGVTQSPTHLIKTRGQQVTLRCSPKSGHDTVSWYQQALGQGPQFIFQYYEEEERQRGNFPDRFSGHQFPNYSSELNVNALLLGDSALYLCASSRDPRDGNTIYFGEGSWLTVV.

The chain combines TRBV27 with TRBJ2-2; D might be TRBD1 (6 bases). This CDR3 comprises 16 residues. CDR1 is MNHEY, CDR2 SMNVEV, per germline (reference sequence). V shed 3 bases and J shed 0 bases, with 11 bases lying between them. CDR3 in DNA: TGTGCCAGCAGTTTTGGGGGCGGTCCGAACACCGGGGAGCTGTTTTTT. Amino acid sequence: CASSFGGGPNTGELFF.

V is TRBV5-1 and J is TRBJ2-7; possibly TRBD2 for D (7 bases). CDR1 and CDR2 from the germline V gene are SGHRS and YFSETQ. Trimming cost V 5 bases and J 3 bases, with 18 bases left between them. The CDR3 spans 15 residues. The CDR3 sequence: CASSNGGGVVYEQYF. The DNA of the CDR3 is TGCGCCAGCAGTAACGGAGGGGGGGTAGTCTACGAGCAGTACTTC. Complete variable domain (other parts from reference TRBV5-1 and TRBJ2-7): KAGVTQTPRYLIKTRGQQVTLSCSPISGHRSVSWYQQTPGQGLQFLFEYFSETQRNKGNFPGRFSGRQFSNSRSEMNVSTLELGDSALYLCASSNGGGVVYEQYFGPGTRLTVT.

The sample holds one count of this clone. The chain couples TRBV18 to TRBJ1-2; no firm D call. CDR1 and CDR2 (germline): KGHSH, LQKENI. This CDR3 has 11 residues. V lost 3 bases, J lost 7 bases, and 6 bases lay in between. CDR3 sequence: CASSPGSGYTF. Written as DNA, the CDR3 is TGTGCCAGCTCACCTGGGAGTGGCTACACCTTC.